This T cell receptor beta chain was observed in a study of blood T cell repertoires in COVID-19. Study at large: Either two negative PCRs, clearance, or symptom resolution qualified Cohort 3 donors as recovered.

Those who participated ranged in age from roughly 18 to 90 years and resided in about two dozen US areas. Original methodology: Amplifying reference gene primers gave estimates of nucleated cell counts. The table came from immunoSEQ multiplex PCR; TCRdb's copy has only in-frame clones and leaves some out. From that table come the V and J calls and clone size; the DNA was used to work out D and trimming. The table includes over 150,000 clones, less than 80% detected once. The source is a woman in her seventies in a cohort exposed to, infected with or recovered from COVID-19 (not recorded which). The sequenced material came from PBMCs or T cells enriched from blood (not recorded which).

DNA of the CDR3: TGTGCCAGCAGCTTAGGAGGACACAGCACCGGGGAGCTGTTTTTT. Translation gives CASSLGGHSTGELFF. This sequence joins TRBV7-9 and TRBJ2-2, with a weak D call TRBD1 (5 bases). Between the trimmed V and J ends, which lost 1 base and 4 bases, there was a span of 10 bases. The CDR3 runs 15 residues. Germline V gene sequence: CDR1 SEHNR, CDR2 FQNEAQ (reference sequence).